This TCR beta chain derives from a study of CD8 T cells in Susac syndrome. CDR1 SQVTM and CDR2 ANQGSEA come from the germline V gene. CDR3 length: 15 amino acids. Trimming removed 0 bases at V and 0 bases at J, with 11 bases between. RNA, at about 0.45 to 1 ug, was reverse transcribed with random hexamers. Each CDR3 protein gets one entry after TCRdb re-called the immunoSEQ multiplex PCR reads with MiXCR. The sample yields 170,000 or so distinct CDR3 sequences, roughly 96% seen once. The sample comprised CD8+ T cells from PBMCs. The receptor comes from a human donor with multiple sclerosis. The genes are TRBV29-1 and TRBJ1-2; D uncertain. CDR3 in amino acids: CSVEDTTETNYGYTF. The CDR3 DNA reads TGCAGCGTTGAAGATACGACGGAAACTAACTATGGCTACACCTTC.